This T cell receptor beta chain appears in the sequencing data of a study of PD-1 blockade in classical Hodgkin lymphoma. After autologous stem cell transplantation all patients relapsed, and prior brentuximab vedotin exposure differed between cohorts. Sequencing used immunoSEQ multiplex PCR; TCRdb keeps in-frame clones, though not all of them. The table has almost 100,000 clones, roughly 92% seen once. V was shortened by 7 bases and J by 0 bases, with 13 bases between the two germline ends. CDR3 length equals 15 residues. Germline V lookup: CDR1 MDHEN, CDR2 SYDVKM. The sequence was obtained from a human donor with classical Hodgkin lymphoma. This specimen was peripheral blood mononuclear cells (PBMCs), taken at baseline. The chain has TRBV28 and TRBJ1-5; D remains unclear. The CDR3 spells CASTPSWDSNQPQHF. CDR3 in DNA: TGTGCCAGCACCCCCTCATGGGATAGCAATCAGCCCCAGCATTTT.